Each of the 9 T cell receptor beta chains below was sequenced from the same sample in a study of blood T cells in healthy people across ages. Alongside a J-beta primer mix, a sample-barcoded 5' primer served in a second PCR lasting 7 to 11 cycles. TCRdb recomputed calls from the 5' RACE reads with MiXCR, one row per CDR3 protein. The top ten clones hold just under 9.5% of a sample with roughly 700,000 distinct CDR3 sequences, approximately 25% of them seen once. Separately, the same data were catalogued under a study of T cells of mothers and their children.

The specimen was blood. The receptors come from a boy aged 5-17 years in good health.

The chain employs TRBV4-2 and TRBJ2-7, with 11 nucleotides matching TRBD2. V trimming: 0 bases; J trimming: 5 bases; junction bases outside the gene matches: 6. CDR1 and CDR2 from the germline V gene are LGHNA and YNFKEQ. The CDR3 runs 16 residues. The CDR3 DNA follows: TGTGCCAGCAGCCAAGATCAGGCTAGCGGGGGGAACGAGCAGTACTTC. This translates into CASSQDQASGGNEQYF.

The chain combines TRBV28 with TRBJ2-5, with 7 bases that match TRBD1. Germline trimming cut 10 bases from V and 2 bases from J; bases unmatched to any gene: 1. CDR1 and CDR2 from the germline V gene are MDHEN and SYDVKM. The CDR3 has 11 amino acids. The CDR3 DNA is TGTGCCAAGGGACAGCAAGAGACCCAGTACTTC. Translated, it gives CAKGQQETQYF.

This chain connects TRBV28 to TRBJ2-4; D gene unclear. The length of the CDR3 is 12 residues. Germline CDR1 reads MDHEN; CDR2 reads SYDVKM. Trimming removed 8 bases from V and 0 bases from J, with 5 bases in between. The CDR3 loop reads CASGIAKNIQYF. The CDR3 nucleotides are TGTGCCAGCGGAATAGCCAAAAACATTCAGTACTTC. Variable domain in full (rest from reference TRBV28 and TRBJ2-4): DVKVTQSSRYLVKRTGEKVFLECVQDMDHENMFWYRQDPGLGLRLIYFSYDVKMKEKGDIPEGYSVSREKKERFSLILESASTNQTSMYLCASGIAKNIQYFGAGTRLSVL.

The chain is built from TRBV7-9 and TRBJ1-1; D is uncertain. The germline gives CDR1 SEHNR, CDR2 FQNEAQ (reference sequence). V was trimmed by 3 bases and J by 0 bases, leaving 14 bases between them. This CDR3 contains 16 residues. CDR3 loop: CASSFPFDNLNTEAFF. The CDR3 region has the DNA TGTGCCAGCAGCTTTCCCTTTGACAATTTGAACACTGAAGCTTTCTTT.

This clonotype was observed a handful of times. This chain joins TRBV28 and TRBJ2-1; weak D call: TRBD2 (6 bases). The germline V gene has CDR1 MDHEN and CDR2 SYDVKM. The length of the CDR3 is 12 residues. Deletions cut 6 bases from V and 7 bases from J, with 10 bases between. The CDR3 nucleotides read TGTGCCAGCAGCCCGCGGGAAAATGAGCAGTTCTTC. This translates into CASSPRENEQFF.

This clonotype was detected a few times. V usage is TRBV5-1 and J usage is TRBJ2-1, with D possibly TRBD1 on 5 matching bases. The CDR3 spans 15 residues. Trimming left V 3 bases short and J 4 bases short, with 14 bases between. The V gene's germline CDR1 is SGHRS and CDR2 YFSETQ. This CDR3 reads CASSSIGPGYNEQFF. The CDR3 DNA sequence: TGCGCCAGCAGCTCGATCGGCCCAGGGTACAATGAGCAGTTCTTC.

There are a few counts of this clonotype. The chain combines TRBV12-3 or TRBV12-4 with TRBJ1-2; possible D gene TRBD1, 6 bases. The V end was cut by 5 bases, the J end by 6 bases, with 13 bases between. CDR3 length: 13 amino acids. CDR3 protein: CASSRNRVDGYTF. CDR3 DNA sequence: TGTGCCAGCAGTCGAAACAGGGTTGATGGCTACACCTTC.

V and J are TRBV4-2 and TRBJ2-2; 9 positions agree with TRBD1. CDR3 length: 15 residues. The germline CDR1 and CDR2 sequences are LGHNA and YNFKEQ. J lost 3 bases, V lost 6 bases, and 5 bases had no gene match. CDR3 nucleotide sequence: TGTGCCAGCAGGGGGACAGGGCAATACACCGGGGAGCTGTTTTTT. It is translated as CASRGTGQYTGELFF.

This clonotype turned up a few times. The junction differs from germline at one of its ends, possibly a read error. The chain recombines TRBV3-1 with TRBJ1-4; 9 positions agree with TRBD1. The CDR3 extends over 15 amino acids. Germline V CDR1 and CDR2: LGHDT, YNNKEL (reference sequence). CDR3 protein: CASSPTGQGSEKLFF. DNA for the CDR3: TGCGCCAGCAGCCCCACGGGACAGGGAAGTGAAAAACTGTTTTTT.